This entry lists 22 T cell receptor beta chains sequenced from one sample in a study of post-analysis software for immune sequencing data. Whole-study results and caveats: Patients carried a few TRBV segments more frequently than controls did, and TRBV5-6, TRBV5-1 and TRBV20-1 were among them.

Their cognate antigens are unknown. Incorporated into the TCR beta cDNA libraries were unique molecular identifiers, which served to reduce PCR and sequencing biases. From the PCR reads, TCRdb called clonotypes with MiXCR, one entry per CDR3 protein. The sample has 250,000 to 300,000 distinct CDR3 sequences, 35% to 45% seen once. Material: blood. The receptors derive from a girl between 10 and 17 years old with multiple sclerosis.

The chain couples TRBV20-1 to TRBJ2-5; possible D gene TRBD1, 5 bases. The CDR3 has 16 residues. The V gene lost 5 bases and the J gene lost 3 bases, with 22 bases spanning the gap. Germline V gene sequence: CDR1 DFQATT, CDR2 SNEGSKA (reference sequence). Written as DNA, the CDR3 is TGCAGTGCTCAAAGGGGCGCGGACCTACGAAAAGAGACCCAGTACTTC. Translation: CSAQRGADLRKETQYF.

About this clonotype: This clone may be a read error of a much larger clone one base away. The V and J genes are TRBV5-5 and TRBJ2-1, with no clear D. The CDR3 extends over 16 amino acids. The germline V gene encodes CDR1 SGHKS and CDR2 YYEKEE (reference sequence). Deletions cut 1 base from V and 6 bases from J, with 17 bases between. In DNA, the CDR3 is TGTGCCAGCAGCTTGATGGGGTTACTCTCGGGCAATGAGCAGTTCTTC. It encodes CASSLMGLLSGNEQFF.

CDR3 protein: CASSLIGLAETQYF. The CDR3 DNA reads TGCGCCAGCAGCTTGATCGGGCTAGCGGAGACCCAGTACTTC. V and J are TRBV5-1 and TRBJ2-5; D is perhaps TRBD2 (6 bases). The length of the CDR3 is 14 residues. V lost 1 base to trimming and J lost 5 bases, with 12 bases between them. Germline V lookup: CDR1 SGHRS, CDR2 YFSETQ.

This clonotype was observed a few times. The V call is TRBV7-9, the J call TRBJ1-4, with a tentative D call TRBD1 (5 bases). The CDR3 is 15 amino acids. V was cut by 5 bases and J by 0 bases, with 10 bases left in between. In germline, CDR1 is SEHNR, CDR2 FQNEAQ (reference sequence). CDR3 amino acids: CASSPGLATNEKLFF. The CDR3 DNA sequence: TGTGCCAGCAGCCCGGGGCTTGCAACTAATGAAAAACTGTTTTTT. Combining the CDR3 with reference TRBV7-9 and TRBJ1-4 gives the whole variable domain DTGVSQNPRHKITKRGQNVTFRCDPISEHNRLYWYRQTLGQGPEFLTYFQNEAQLEKSRLLSDRFSAERPKGSFSTLEIQRTEQGDSAMYLCASSPGLATNEKLFFGSGTQLSVL.

This chain connects TRBV6-1 to TRBJ2-5; D gene ambiguous. This CDR3 contains 13 residues. Germline V gives CDR1 MNHNS, CDR2 SASEGT. Between the trimmed V and J ends, which lost 0 bases and 9 bases, there was a span of 11 bases. Written as DNA, the CDR3 is TGTGCCAGCAGTGAAGCGCCGGTGGGCTCCCAGTACTTC. Its translation is CASSEAPVGSQYF.

This clonotype has only one observation. A clone one base away is much larger, so this may be a read error. The chain combines TRBV5-1 with TRBJ1-2; tentative D call: TRBD1 (6 bases). This CDR3 has 13 amino acids. Germline V gene lookup returns CDR1 SGHRS and CDR2 YFSETQ. CDR3 nucleotides: TGCGTCAGCAGCGCGGAGGGGGTTGACGGCTACACCTTC. Its translation: CVSSAEGVDGYTF.

This clonotype was seen at least ten times. The V gene is TRBV18, the J gene TRBJ2-1; 11 nucleotides align to TRBD2. The CDR3 loop spans 15 amino acids. V dropped 0 bases and J dropped 12; count of bases not matched to a gene: 7. CDR1 is KGHSH, CDR2 LQKENI, per germline. The CDR3 spells CASSPPTSGVDGQFF. DNA of the CDR3: TGTGCCAGCTCACCACCGACTAGCGGGGTCGACGGGCAGTTCTTC.

This clonotype turned up a few times. V is TRBV4-1 and J is TRBJ1-3, with D hard to call. Trimming removed 0 bases from V and 4 bases from J, with 4 bases in between. There are 13 residues in the CDR3. CDR1 and CDR2 (germline): MGHRA, YSYEKL. The CDR3 sequence: CASSQDRGNTIYF. The DNA of the CDR3 is TGCGCCAGCAGCCAAGATCGGGGAAACACCATATATTTT.

This clonotype was detected a few times. A clone one base away is much larger, so this may be a read error. The chain joins TRBV5-1 to TRBJ2-1; 10 bases align to TRBD2. The germline CDR1 and CDR2 sequences are SGHRS and YFSETQ. The CDR3 is 17 residues long. The CDR3 nucleotides are TGCGCCAGCAGCTTGTCGGCTAGCGGGGGCTCCTACAATGGGCAGTTCTTC. This gives the protein CASSLSASGGSYNGQFF.

This clonotype was seen at least ten times. The CDR3: CASSHRTGDQPQHF. As DNA, the CDR3 is TGTGCCAGCAGCCACCGGACAGGCGATCAGCCCCAGCATTTT. V and J are TRBV7-2 and TRBJ1-5; TRBD1 matches 7 bases. CDR3 length: 14 residues. Per germline, CDR1 SGHTA and CDR2 FQGNSA. The junction had 6 bases not matched to a gene; V was cut back by 5 bases and J by 5 bases.

As concerns this clonotype: This sequence may be a read error, since a much larger clone differs from it by one base. CDR3 sequence reads: CASSLDRGQHRPQHF. DNA of the CDR3: TGTGCCAGCAGCTTAGATCGGGGGCAGCATCGGCCCCAGCATTTT. The chain employs TRBV11-2 and TRBJ1-5; TRBD1 might be the D (6 bases). The V end lost 0 bases, the J end lost 9 bases, and 15 bases lay between the germline ends. There are 15 residues in the CDR3. Per germline, CDR1 SGHAT and CDR2 FQNNGV. Supplemented by reference TRBV11-2 and TRBJ1-5, the full variable domain reads EAGVAQSPRYKIIEKRQSVAFWCNPISGHATLYWYQQILGQGPKLLIQFQNNGVVDDSQLPKDRFSAERLKGVDSTLKIQPAKLEDSAVYLCASSLDRGQHRPQHFGDGTRLSIL.

The rearrangement joins TRBV15 to TRBJ2-3; unclear D gene. Germline assignment: CDR1 LNHNV and CDR2 YYDKDF (reference sequence). This CDR3 has 14 residues. Trimming removed 4 bases from V and 2 bases from J, with 10 bases in between. The CDR3 coding sequence is TGTGCCACCAGCACCGGGCCACACACAGATACGCAGTATTTT. Protein: CATSTGPHTDTQYF.

For this clonotype: A much larger clone sits a single nucleotide away, making a read error possible. This chain uses TRBV29-1 with TRBJ2-3; 7 nucleotides align to TRBD1. The V gene's germline CDR1 is SQVTM and CDR2 ANQGSEA. Trimming took 7 bases from V and 2 from J; bases not matched to a gene: 9. This CDR3 spans 14 amino acids. Written as DNA, the CDR3 is TGCAGCGCTGACCTCACAGGGGTCACAGATACGCAGTATTTT. Its protein is CSADLTGVTDTQYF.

About this clonotype: One end of the junction does not line up with germline, which may come from a read error. The rearrangement joins TRBV28 to TRBJ2-3; TRBD2 matches 10 bases. This CDR3 has 16 residues. Per the germline V gene, CDR1 is MDHEN and CDR2 is SYDVKM. In nucleotides, the CDR3 is TGTGCCGGCAGTTTGGACGGGACTAGCGGCACAGATACGCAGTATTTT. Translating gives CAGSLDGTSGTDTQYF.

This sequence joins TRBV2 and TRBJ1-1, with 9 bases matching TRBD1. Per the germline V gene, CDR1 is SNHLY and CDR2 is FYNNEI. The CDR3 covers 14 residues. V shed 6 bases, J shed 4 bases, and the junction held 6 bases outside the gene matches. The CDR3 loop is CASSAGTGITEAFF. As DNA, the CDR3 is TGTGCCAGCAGCGCCGGGACAGGGATCACTGAAGCTTTCTTT.

This clonotype was seen at least ten times. The rearrangement links TRBV12-3 or TRBV12-4 to TRBJ2-5; possibly TRBD1 for D (5 bases). There are 13 residues in the CDR3. V was clipped by 5 bases and J by 5 bases, with 12 bases between them. The chain's CDR3 is CASSRQRWETQYF. The CDR3 region has the DNA TGTGCCAGCAGTAGACAGCGTTGGGAGACCCAGTACTTC.

As regards this clonotype: A much larger clone lies a single base off, so this may be a read error. The chain uses TRBV11-2 and TRBJ2-1; D tentatively reads TRBD1 or TRBD2 (7 bases each). The assigned J gene may be wrong: the sequence end matches TRBJ2-7 better. The germline CDR1 and CDR2 sequences are SGHAT and FQNNGV. This CDR3 spans 16 amino acids. DNA of the CDR3: TGTGCCAGCAGCGGGAGGGGGCCCTTTTCCTACAATGAGCAGTACTTC. As protein: CASSGRGPFSYNEQYF.

This chain joins TRBV6-4 and TRBJ2-1, with D perhaps TRBD1 (5 bases). V was clipped by 0 bases and J by 5 bases, with 5 bases between them. This CDR3 is built from 13 residues. Germline V lookup: CDR1 MRHNA, CDR2 SNTAGT. In nucleotides, the CDR3 is TGTGCCAGCAGTGACTCGGACAACAATGAGCAGTTCTTC. This encodes CASSDSDNNEQFF.

This clonotype came up many times. DNA for the CDR3: TGTGCCAGCAGCGTCGGCCTTGGGAGCGAATCACCCCTCCACTTT. Translation gives CASSVGLGSESPLHF. The chain uses TRBV27 and TRBJ1-6; no clear D. Germline CDR1 is MNHEY and CDR2 is SMNVEV (reference sequence). V was cut by 6 bases and J by 10 bases, with 19 bases left in between. CDR3 length: 15 residues.

The CDR3 nucleotides are TGTGCCAGCAGCTTAGCCGATGTGAACGAGCAGTACTTC. It yields the protein CASSLADVNEQYF. The rearrangement links TRBV11-2 to TRBJ2-7; D is unresolved. V was shortened by 1 base and J by 5 bases, with 9 bases between the two germline ends. The CDR3 contains 13 residues. Germline V gene lookup returns CDR1 SGHAT and CDR2 FQNNGV.

Ten or more counts support this clonotype. In DNA form, the CDR3 reads TGCGCCAGCAGCGACGGACTAGCGGGAGGGCCCCACGAGCAGTACTTC. This gives the protein CASSDGLAGGPHEQYF. The chain uses TRBV5-1 and TRBJ2-7, with 15 bases identical to TRBD2. Germline V gene sequence: CDR1 SGHRS, CDR2 YFSETQ. V lost 4 bases to trimming and J lost 5 bases; unmatched junction nucleotides: 7. CDR3 length: 16 residues. Using reference TRBV5-1 and TRBJ2-7 for the parts outside the CDR3, the full variable domain is KAGVTQTPRYLIKTRGQQVTLSCSPISGHRSVSWYQQTPGQGLQFLFEYFSETQRNKGNFPGRFSGRQFSNSRSEMNVSTLELGDSALYLCASSDGLAGGPHEQYFGPGTRLTVT.

This clonotype has ten or more counts. V usage is TRBV7-9 and J usage is TRBJ1-1; D uncertain. The length of the CDR3 is 13 residues. V shed 8 bases and J shed 4 bases, with 14 bases lying between them. Germline lookup yields CDR1 SEHNR and CDR2 FQNEAQ (reference sequence). This CDR3 is CASASLVGTEAFF. The CDR3 region has the DNA TGTGCCAGCGCGAGCTTGGTGGGCACTGAAGCTTTCTTT.